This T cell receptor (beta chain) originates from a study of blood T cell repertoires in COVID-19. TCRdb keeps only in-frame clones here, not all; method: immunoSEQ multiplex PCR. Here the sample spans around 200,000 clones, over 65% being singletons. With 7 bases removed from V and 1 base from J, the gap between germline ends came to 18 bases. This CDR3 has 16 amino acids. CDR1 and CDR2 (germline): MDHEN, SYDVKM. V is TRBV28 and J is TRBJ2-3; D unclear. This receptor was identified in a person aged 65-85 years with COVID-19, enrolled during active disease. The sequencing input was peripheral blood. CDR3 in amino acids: CASIRDAASGTDTQYF. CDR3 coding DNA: TGTGCCAGCATCCGAGACGCGGCGAGCGGCACAGATACGCAGTATTTT.